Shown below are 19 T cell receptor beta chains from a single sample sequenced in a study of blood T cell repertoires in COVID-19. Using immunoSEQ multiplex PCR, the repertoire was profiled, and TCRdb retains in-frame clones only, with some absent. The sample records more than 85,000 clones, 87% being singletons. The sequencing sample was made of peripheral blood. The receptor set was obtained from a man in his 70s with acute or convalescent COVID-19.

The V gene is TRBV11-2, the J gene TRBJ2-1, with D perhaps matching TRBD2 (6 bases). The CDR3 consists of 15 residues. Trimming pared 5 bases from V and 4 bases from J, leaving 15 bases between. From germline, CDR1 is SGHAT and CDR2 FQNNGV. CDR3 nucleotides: TGTGCCAGCAGCCCGTGGTCTAGCGATTACAATGAGCAGTTCTTC. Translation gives CASSPWSSDYNEQFF.

The CDR3 protein is CASSSGTRRGGQGVETQYF. CDR3 nucleotide sequence: TGCGCCAGCAGCAGTGGGACACGTAGGGGGGGACAGGGCGTTGAGACCCAGTACTTC. The gene calls are TRBV5-1 and TRBJ2-5, with 9 positions matching TRBD1. The CDR3 totals 19 residues. Germline values: CDR1 SGHRS, CDR2 YFSETQ. With V trimmed by 4 bases and J by 5 bases, 21 bases remained unmatched.

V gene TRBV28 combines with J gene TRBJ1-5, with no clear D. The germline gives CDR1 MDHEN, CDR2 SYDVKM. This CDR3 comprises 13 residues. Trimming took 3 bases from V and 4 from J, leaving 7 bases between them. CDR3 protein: CASSFARNQPQHF. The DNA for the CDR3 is TGTGCCAGCAGTTTTGCCCGGAATCAGCCCCAGCATTTT.

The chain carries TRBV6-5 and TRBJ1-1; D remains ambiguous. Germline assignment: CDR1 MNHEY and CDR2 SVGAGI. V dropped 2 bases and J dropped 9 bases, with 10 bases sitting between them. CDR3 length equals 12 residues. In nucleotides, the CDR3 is TGTGCCAGCAGTTACCGGCGGGAAAAAGCTTTCTTT. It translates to CASSYRREKAFF.

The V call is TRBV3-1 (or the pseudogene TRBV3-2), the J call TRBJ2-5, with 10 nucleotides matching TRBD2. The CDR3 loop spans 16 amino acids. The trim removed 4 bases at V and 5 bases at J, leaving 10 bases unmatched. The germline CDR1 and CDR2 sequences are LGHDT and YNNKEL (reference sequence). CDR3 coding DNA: TGTGCCAGCAGCCGGGCTAGCGGGGGACCCTTGGAGACCCAGTACTTC. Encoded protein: CASSRASGGPLETQYF.

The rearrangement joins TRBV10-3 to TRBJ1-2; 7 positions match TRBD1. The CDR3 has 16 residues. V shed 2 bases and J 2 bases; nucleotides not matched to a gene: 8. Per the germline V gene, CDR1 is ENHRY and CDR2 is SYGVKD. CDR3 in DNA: TGTGCCATCAGTGAGCCCTCGGGACAGATGAACTATGGCTACACCTTC. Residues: CAISEPSGQMNYGYTF.

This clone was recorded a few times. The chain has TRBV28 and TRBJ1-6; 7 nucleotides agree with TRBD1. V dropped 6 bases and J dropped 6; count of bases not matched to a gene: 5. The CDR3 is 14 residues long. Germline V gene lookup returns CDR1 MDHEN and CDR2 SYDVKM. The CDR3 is CASSPDRINSPLHF. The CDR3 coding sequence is TGTGCCAGCAGCCCGGACAGGATTAATTCACCCCTCCACTTT.

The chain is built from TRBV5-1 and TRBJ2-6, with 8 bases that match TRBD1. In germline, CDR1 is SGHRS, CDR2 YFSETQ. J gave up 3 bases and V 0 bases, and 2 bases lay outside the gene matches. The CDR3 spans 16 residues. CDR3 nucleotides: TGCGCCAGCAGCTTGGCAGGGGGCGGTGGGGCCAACGTCCTGACTTTC. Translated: CASSLAGGGGANVLTF.

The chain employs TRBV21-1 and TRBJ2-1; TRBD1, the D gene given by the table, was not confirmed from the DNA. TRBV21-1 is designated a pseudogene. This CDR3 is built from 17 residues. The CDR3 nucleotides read TGTGCCAGCAGCAACGTGGGGGCACCAGGGTACTACAATGAGCAGTTCTTC. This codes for CASSNVGAPGYYNEQFF.

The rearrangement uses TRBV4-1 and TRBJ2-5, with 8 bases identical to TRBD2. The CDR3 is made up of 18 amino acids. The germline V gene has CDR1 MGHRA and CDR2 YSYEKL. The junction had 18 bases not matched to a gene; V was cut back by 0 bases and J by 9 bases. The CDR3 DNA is TGCGCCAGCAGCCAAGATTCCCCGCGGGGGGACCAAGAGACGGCCCAGTACTTC. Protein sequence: CASSQDSPRGDQETAQYF.

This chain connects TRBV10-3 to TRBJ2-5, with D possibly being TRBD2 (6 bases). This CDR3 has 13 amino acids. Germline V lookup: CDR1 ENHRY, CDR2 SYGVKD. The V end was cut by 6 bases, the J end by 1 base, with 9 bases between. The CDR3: CAISGTPQETQYF. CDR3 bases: TGTGCCATCAGCGGGACTCCCCAAGAGACCCAGTACTTC.

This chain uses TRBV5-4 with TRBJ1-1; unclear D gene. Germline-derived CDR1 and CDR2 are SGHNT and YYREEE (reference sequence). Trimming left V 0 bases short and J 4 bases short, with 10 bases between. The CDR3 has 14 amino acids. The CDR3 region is CASSLGPGGTEAFF. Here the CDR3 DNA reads TGTGCCAGCAGCTTGGGGCCGGGAGGCACTGAAGCTTTCTTT.

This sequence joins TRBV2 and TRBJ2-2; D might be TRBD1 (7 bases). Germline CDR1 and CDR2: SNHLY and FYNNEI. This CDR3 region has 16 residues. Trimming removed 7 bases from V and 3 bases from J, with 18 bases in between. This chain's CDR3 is CASIQGGNVDTGELFF. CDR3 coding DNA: TGTGCCAGCATCCAGGGGGGTAATGTCGACACCGGGGAGCTGTTTTTT.

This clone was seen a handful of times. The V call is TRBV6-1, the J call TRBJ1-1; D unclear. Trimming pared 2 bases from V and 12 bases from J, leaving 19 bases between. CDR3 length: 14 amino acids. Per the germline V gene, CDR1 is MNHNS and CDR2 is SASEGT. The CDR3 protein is CASSELGAPPVPFF. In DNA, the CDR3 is TGTGCCAGCAGTGAATTGGGAGCCCCACCGGTACCTTTCTTT.

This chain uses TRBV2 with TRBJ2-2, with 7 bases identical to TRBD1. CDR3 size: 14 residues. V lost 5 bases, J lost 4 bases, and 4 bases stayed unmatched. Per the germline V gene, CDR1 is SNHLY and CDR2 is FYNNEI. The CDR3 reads CASSRQGVTGELFF. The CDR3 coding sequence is TGTGCCAGCAGTCGACAGGGCGTCACCGGGGAGCTGTTTTTT.

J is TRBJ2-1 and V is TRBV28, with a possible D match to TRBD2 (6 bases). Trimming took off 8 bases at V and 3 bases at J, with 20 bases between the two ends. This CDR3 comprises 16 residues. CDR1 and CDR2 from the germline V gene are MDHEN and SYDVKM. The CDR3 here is CASARAGLAIYNEQFF. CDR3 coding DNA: TGTGCCAGCGCCCGCGCGGGACTCGCAATCTACAATGAGCAGTTCTTC.

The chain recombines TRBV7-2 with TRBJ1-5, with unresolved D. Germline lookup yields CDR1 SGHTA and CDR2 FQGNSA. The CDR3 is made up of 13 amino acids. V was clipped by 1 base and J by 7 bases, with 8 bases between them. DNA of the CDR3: TGTGCCAGCAGCTTAGATGGAGGGCAGCCCCAGCATTTT. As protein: CASSLDGGQPQHF.

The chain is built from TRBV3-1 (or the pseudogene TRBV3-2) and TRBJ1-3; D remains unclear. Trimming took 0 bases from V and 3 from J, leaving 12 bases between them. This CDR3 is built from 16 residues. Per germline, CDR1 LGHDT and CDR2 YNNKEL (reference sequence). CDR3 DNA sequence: TGTGCCAGCAGCCAAGATGTCAGAATCCGTGGAAACACCATATATTTT. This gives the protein CASSQDVRIRGNTIYF.

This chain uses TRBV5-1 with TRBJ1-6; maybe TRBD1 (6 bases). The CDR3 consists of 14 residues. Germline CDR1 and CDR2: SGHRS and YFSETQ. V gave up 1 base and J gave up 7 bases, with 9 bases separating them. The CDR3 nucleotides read TGCGCCAGCAGCTTGACAGGGTACAATTCACCCCTCCACTTT. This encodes CASSLTGYNSPLHF.